A selection of T cell receptor beta chains follows, all from one sample in a study of CD8 T cells in ankylosing spondylitis. TCRdb passed the 5' RACE reads through MiXCR, listing each CDR3 protein once. This repertoire shows more than 650,000 distinct CDR3 sequences, around 11% found once; its top ten account for approximately 0.46%. The specimen was blood, either unsorted or a sorted T cell fraction (not recorded which). Every receptor here comes from a male donor with ankylosing spondylitis. Both conserved end residues are part of each CDR3. Fields, in order: D gene, clone size, V gene, J gene, CDR3 DNA, CDR3 protein. D genes are given only for firm matches. Clone size is given for some rows only: seen once, a few or many times, or a class if the clone is expanded.

NA	many	TRBV29-1	TRBJ2-5	TGCAGCGTTGATTCGGGGGAAGAGACCCAGTACTTC	CSVDSGEETQYF
TRBD1	few	TRBV5-1	TRBJ2-7	TGCGCCAGCGGCCGGGGACAGGGAACCTACGAGCAGTACTTC	CASGRGQGTYEQYF
NA	many	TRBV10-3	TRBJ2-3	TGTGCCATCAGCGGGGCGGGACCTAGCACAGATACGCAGTATTTT	CAISGAGPSTDTQYF
TRBD1	few	TRBV6-5	TRBJ2-7	TGTGCCAGCAGTTACTCCGGCAGGGGGCCCTACGAGCAGTACTTC	CASSYSGRGPYEQYF
TRBD1	few	TRBV6-1	TRBJ2-7	TGTGCCAGCAGTGGCCGGGACAGGACCTCTTCCTACGAGCAGTACTTC	CASSGRDRTSSYEQYF
TRBD2	few	TRBV11-2	TRBJ2-7	TGTGCCAGCCGAGCTTCTCCACTAAGAAAGCCCCTAGCGGGAAGGTACTTC	CASRASPLRKPLAGRYF
TRBD1	NA	TRBV7-6	TRBJ2-1	TGTGCCAGCAGCTTCTACAGGGGGCCTGTCGCCAATGAGCAGTTCTTC	CASSFYRGPVANEQFF
NA	NA	TRBV12-3/TRBV12-4	TRBJ1-5	TGTGCCAGCAGACCCCGAGGGGGGGACCTTAGCAATCAGCCCCAGCATTTT	CASRPRGGDLSNQPQHF
TRBD1	NA	TRBV6-1	TRBJ1-2	TGTGCCAGCACAACCATGACAGGGAACTATGGCTACACCTTC	CASTTMTGNYGYTF
NA	NA	TRBV20-1	TRBJ2-6	TGCAGTGCTAGTAGCTGGGGGGCCAACGTCCTGACTTTC	CSASSWGANVLTF
TRBD1	many	TRBV20-1	TRBJ1-5	TGCAGTGCTAGTCGGACAGGTACCCTAGGGCCCCAGCATTTT	CSASRTGTLGPQHF
NA	NA	TRBV4-3	TRBJ2-2	TGCGCCAGCAGCCAAGATAATCAGGGGGGAGGGGAGCTGTTTTTT	CASSQDNQGGGELFF
NA	NA	TRBV5-1	TRBJ1-1	TGCGCCAGCACCTATTCGATTGGTGAGGCTGAAGCTTTCTTT	CASTYSIGEAEAFF
NA	few	TRBV11-1	TRBJ2-7	TGTGCCAGCAGCCAAAACGGACAGCAGCAGTACTTC	CASSQNGQQQYF
NA	many	TRBV5-1	TRBJ2-1	TGCGCCAGCAGGGTCGACTCCTACAATGAGCAGTTCTTC	CASRVDSYNEQFF
TRBD2	few	TRBV20-1	TRBJ2-1	TGCAGTGCTAGAACTCCCTCGGGGCTAGCGGGAGCCAATGAGCAGTTCTTC	CSARTPSGLAGANEQFF
NA	few	TRBV6-4	TRBJ1-1	TGTGCCAGCAGTTACAGGTTTAACACTGAAGCTTTCTTT	CASSYRFNTEAFF
TRBD2	NA	TRBV4-3	TRBJ2-3	TGCGCCAGCAGCCAAGATCTCGGGAGGGGCTTCACAGATACGCAGTATTTT	CASSQDLGRGFTDTQYF
TRBD1	few	TRBV5-1	TRBJ1-4	TGCGCCAGCAGCTTGCTCACAGGGGGCTCTGAAAAACTGTTTTTT	CASSLLTGGSEKLFF
NA	few	TRBV4-3	TRBJ2-1	TGCGCCAGCAGCCAAGCCACAAGGGGAGAGCAGTTCTTC	CASSQATRGEQFF
NA	NA	TRBV15	TRBJ2-6	TGTGCCACCAGCAGGCCGGCTGGGGCCAACGTCCTGACTTTC	CATSRPAGANVLTF
NA	NA	TRBV20-1	TRBJ1-1	TGCAGTGCTAGAGCACCGTTCAAGGGCATGAACACTGAAGCTTTCTTT	CSARAPFKGMNTEAFF
TRBD1	NA	TRBV7-2	TRBJ1-1	TGTGCCAGCAGCCCCCAGGGGGCGGTTGGAGCTTTCTTT	CASSPQGAVGAFF
TRBD2	few	TRBV24-1	TRBJ2-5	TGTGCCACCAGCAGCGGGGCAAAGACCCAGTACTTC	CATSSGAKTQYF
TRBD2	NA	TRBV7-2	TRBJ2-1	TGTGCCAGCAGCTTGGGGCTAGCGGTTCGCAATGAGCAGTTCTTC	CASSLGLAVRNEQFF
NA	NA	TRBV20-1	TRBJ1-5	TGCAGTGCTCGGGGGGATCAGCCCCAGCATTTT	CSARGDQPQHF
NA	many	TRBV5-1	TRBJ2-3	TGCGCCAGCAGCCCGGACGGGAGCACAGATACGCAGTATTTT	CASSPDGSTDTQYF
NA	many	TRBV10-3	TRBJ2-1	TGTGCCATCACCCCCGGACCTTACAATGAGCAGTTCTTC	CAITPGPYNEQFF
NA	few	TRBV10-3	TRBJ2-3	TGTGCCATCAGTGAGGGGCGAGAGGCAGATACGCAGTATTTT	CAISEGREADTQYF
TRBD1	many	TRBV5-1	TRBJ2-3	TGCGCCAGCAGCTTGGGACAGGGGGAAGATACGCAGTATTTT	CASSLGQGEDTQYF
NA	NA	TRBV18	TRBJ2-7	TGTGCCAGCTACGGACAGATCTACGAGCAGTACTTC	CASYGQIYEQYF
NA	many	TRBV7-6	TRBJ1-6	TGTGCCAGCAGCCCAGGCCTAATTTCACCCCTCCACTTT	CASSPGLISPLHF
TRBD1	once	TRBV5-1	TRBJ2-6	TGCGCCAGCAGCTTGGGGACAGGGTCGACTGGGGCCAACGTCCTGACTTTC	CASSLGTGSTGANVLTF
NA	NA	TRBV6-6	TRBJ2-1	TGTGCCAGCAGTTACTCATTAGACAGTTTCTTC	CASSYSLDSFF
NA	few	TRBV7-6	TRBJ2-3	TGTGCCAGCAGCTTACCTATGGGCACAGATACGCAGTATTTT	CASSLPMGTDTQYF
NA	NA	TRBV28	TRBJ1-2	TGTGCCAGCCGACAGGAACCCTATGGCTACACCTTC	CASRQEPYGYTF
NA	few	TRBV11-1	TRBJ2-3	TGTGCCACTATGAGGGTCGGCACAGATACGCAGTATTTT	CATMRVGTDTQYF
NA	few	TRBV5-6	TRBJ2-1	TGTGCCAGCAGCCTCAGGGAAGGCTTAGAGTTCTTC	CASSLREGLEFF
TRBD1	few	TRBV18	TRBJ2-7	TGTGCCAGCTCACCGGACAGGTCAGCCTACGAGCAGTACTTC	CASSPDRSAYEQYF
NA	NA	TRBV6-5	TRBJ2-5	TGTGCCAGCAGTTCCCGGGACGACCTGTCCCGCCAAGAGACCCAGTACTTC	CASSSRDDLSRQETQYF
NA	NA	TRBV30	TRBJ2-7	TGTGCCTGGGCCAGGGCAGCCTACGAGCAGTACTTC	CAWARAAYEQYF
NA	NA	TRBV24-1	TRBJ2-7	TGTGCCACCAGCCAACAGGGAAACGAGCAGTACTTC	CATSQQGNEQYF
NA	few	TRBV20-1	TRBJ1-1	TGCAGTGCGGGAGAGGGCCTGAACACTGAAGCTTTCTTT	CSAGEGLNTEAFF
NA	NA	TRBV28	TRBJ2-5	TGTGCCAGCAGTCCCTACAGGGCGGGGGAGACCCAGTACTTC	CASSPYRAGETQYF
NA	many	TRBV3-1	TRBJ2-5	TGTGCCAGCAGCACCCGCGAGACCCAGTACTTC	CASSTRETQYF
NA	NA	TRBV27	TRBJ2-7	TGTGCCAGCAGTCTATGGGGCGGGGCAACTGAAGGCGAGCAGTACTTC	CASSLWGGATEGEQYF
NA	few	TRBV11-1	TRBJ2-1	TGTGCCAGCAGCCCCACCTGGGGAAGAGGGAGCTCCTACAATGAGCAGTTCTTC	CASSPTWGRGSSYNEQFF
NA	many	TRBV29-1	TRBJ2-1	TGCAGCGTTGTGAAAACGGGAGTGGGGGATGAGCAGTTCTTC	CSVVKTGVGDEQFF
NA	NA	TRBV5-5	TRBJ2-4	TGTGCCAGCAGCTTGGAAGCAGGGGAAAAGTACTTC	CASSLEAGEKYF
NA	many	TRBV4-3	TRBJ2-5	TGCGCCAGCAGCCAAGGGGGCGGGATAGAGACCCAGTACTTC	CASSQGGGIETQYF
NA	few	TRBV11-2	TRBJ1-6	TGTGCCAGCAGCTTACGAGGGTTGGCGGTGTCCTATAATTCACCCCTCCACTTT	CASSLRGLAVSYNSPLHF
NA	NA	TRBV28	TRBJ2-1	TGTGCCAGCAGTCTCCCGGGCGGGACGAACAATGAGCAGTTCTTC	CASSLPGGTNNEQFF
NA	few	TRBV20-1	TRBJ2-7	TGCAGTGCTAGAGTCCATGGGGGTCGGGCCTACGAGCAGTACTTC	CSARVHGGRAYEQYF
TRBD1	NA	TRBV12-3/TRBV12-4	TRBJ2-2	TGTGCCAGCAGTGACAGGGGTTTCGGCACCGGGGAGCTGTTTTTT	CASSDRGFGTGELFF
NA	NA	TRBV25-1	TRBJ2-5	TGTGCCAGCAGTGAGGCCGGGGGCCTTGGCGCGACCCAGTACTTC	CASSEAGGLGATQYF
TRBD1	few	TRBV7-2	TRBJ1-2	TGTGCCAGCAGCTCGACAGGGGCAGGCTATGGCTACACCTTC	CASSSTGAGYGYTF
NA	many	TRBV10-2	TRBJ2-3	TGCGCCAGCAGGGGGGGACGTATATTGGGAACAGATACGCAGTATTTT	CASRGGRILGTDTQYF
NA	NA	TRBV6-2/TRBV6-3	TRBJ2-7	TGTGCCAGCAGACGCCTTTGGGGGTTGGACTACGAGCAGTACTTC	CASRRLWGLDYEQYF
TRBD2	NA	TRBV27	TRBJ2-1	TGTGCCAGCAGTTTACTAGCGGGAGCGACCTCCTACAATGAGCAGTTCTTC	CASSLLAGATSYNEQFF